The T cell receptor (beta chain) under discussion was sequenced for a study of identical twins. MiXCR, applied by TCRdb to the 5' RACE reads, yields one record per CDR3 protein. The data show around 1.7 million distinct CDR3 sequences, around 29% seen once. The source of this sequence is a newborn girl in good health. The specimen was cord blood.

The CDR3 spells CSAREDRFIGYSNQPQHF. DNA of the CDR3: TGCAGTGCTAGAGAGGACAGATTCATAGGTTATAGCAATCAGCCCCAGCATTTT. This rearrangement joins TRBV20-1 to TRBJ1-5; weak D call: TRBD1 (6 bases). The CDR3 is 18 residues long. V gave up 0 bases and J gave up 0 bases, with 18 bases separating them. Germline lookup yields CDR1 DFQATT and CDR2 SNEGSKA (reference sequence).